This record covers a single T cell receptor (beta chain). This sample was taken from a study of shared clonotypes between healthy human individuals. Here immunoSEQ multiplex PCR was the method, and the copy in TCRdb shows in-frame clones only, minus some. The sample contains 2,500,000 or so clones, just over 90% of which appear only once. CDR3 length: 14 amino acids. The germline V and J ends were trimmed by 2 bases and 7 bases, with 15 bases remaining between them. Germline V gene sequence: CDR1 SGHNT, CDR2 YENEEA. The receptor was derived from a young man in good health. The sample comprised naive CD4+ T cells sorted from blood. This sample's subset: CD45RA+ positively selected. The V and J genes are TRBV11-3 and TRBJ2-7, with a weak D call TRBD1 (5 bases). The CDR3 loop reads CASSLYQGSGEQYF. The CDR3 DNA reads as TGTGCCAGCAGCTTATATCAGGGATCTGGGGAGCAGTACTTC.